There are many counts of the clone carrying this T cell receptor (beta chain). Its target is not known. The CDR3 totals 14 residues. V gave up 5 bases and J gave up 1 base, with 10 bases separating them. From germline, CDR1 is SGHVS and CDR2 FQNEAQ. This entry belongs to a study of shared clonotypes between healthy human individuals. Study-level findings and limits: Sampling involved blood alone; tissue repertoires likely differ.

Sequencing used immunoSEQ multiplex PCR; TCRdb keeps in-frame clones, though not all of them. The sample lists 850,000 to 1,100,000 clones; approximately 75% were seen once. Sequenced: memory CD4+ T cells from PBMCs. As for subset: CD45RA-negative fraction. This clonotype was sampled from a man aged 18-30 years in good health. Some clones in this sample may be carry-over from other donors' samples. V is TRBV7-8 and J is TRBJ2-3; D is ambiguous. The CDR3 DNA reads TGTGCCAGCAGCCCGTACCGAGGCACAGATACGCAGTATTTT. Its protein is CASSPYRGTDTQYF.